The entry below describes one T cell receptor (beta chain). The data are from a study of T cell responses to AZD1222 COVID-19 vaccine. The germline CDR1 and CDR2 sequences are SGHAT and FQNNGV. This CDR3 has 16 residues. Trimming at V came to 5 bases and at J to 6 bases, leaving 12 bases not matched to a gene. Profiling relied on immunoSEQ multiplex PCR, and the TCRdb table lists in-frame clones only, not all of them. There are 130,000 or so clones in the sample; around 94% occur only once, and 6% to 7% lies in the top ten. The source of this sequence is an adult in good health. V usage is TRBV11-2 and J usage is TRBJ2-1, with 8 bases matching TRBD2. The specimen was peripheral blood, collected on day 0 of AZD1222 vaccination. In nucleotides, the CDR3 is TGTGCCAGCAGCCAACGGACTAGCTCCCTTGGCAATGAGCAGTTCTTC. It translates to CASSQRTSSLGNEQFF.